This T cell receptor beta chain was found in a study of T cell repertoires in cytomegalovirus infection. About the study: The study used recently identified HLA-C-restricted and well-studied HLA-B-restricted CMV epitopes. The public TCR beta signatures pointed to both CMV infection and matching HLA type.

Study findings and constraints: People with CMV and the relevant HLA were identified by cumulative public TCR beta family frequency.

CDR1 and CDR2 from the germline V gene are MDHEN and SYDVKM. CDR3 length equals 15 residues. V shed 11 bases and J shed 1 base, with 20 bases lying between them. MiXCR, run by TCRdb on the reads, gives a single entry per CDR3 protein. The sample shows approximately 350,000 distinct CDR3 sequences, about 35% of them seen only once. Turning to this clonotype: What it binds is unknown.

Here the sequenced sample was cultured PBMCs, taken from culture after CMV antigen stimulation. The clonotype was recovered from a human donor in good health (CMV status not recorded). Some clones in this sample may be carry-over from other donors' samples. The chain is built from TRBV28 and TRBJ2-5, with D perhaps being TRBD1 or TRBD2 (5 bases each). CDR3: CAVGDLDPAQETQYF. DNA of the CDR3: TGTGCCGTAGGGGACCTGGATCCAGCCCAAGAGACCCAGTACTTC.